This T cell receptor (beta chain) was sequenced for a study of T cells in women clearing cervical HPV infection. Study-level information: Controls' single incident HPV16 infection cleared within 12 months without precancer.

Of note for this clone: The CDR3 extends 3 residues past the end of the read, so its final part is completed from the germline J gene.

Sequenced by immunoSEQ multiplex PCR; TCRdb stores in-frame clones only, minus some. The sample table includes roughly 23,000 clones. The V gene's germline CDR1 is GTSNPN and CDR2 SVGIG (reference sequence). This CDR3 is built from 14 residues. Trimming cost V 4 bases and J 4 bases; bases outside gene matches: 9. This TCR derives from a woman between 18 and 70 years old with a cervical HPV16 infection that either progressed to CIN3+ or cleared (not recorded which). This sequence joins TRBV30 and TRBJ1-1; 7 bases are shared with TRBD1. The sample was blood buffy coat. CDR3 protein: CAWKTKQGITEAFF. The sequenced part of the CDR3 DNA is TGTGCCTGGAAAACAAAACAGGGGATCACTGAA.